This TCR delta chain was recorded in a study of γδ T cells in repeated Plasmodium falciparum infection. Overall study context: Malian children with intense seasonal malaria exposure were compared with matched Australian children. Broader study findings: Compared with Australian children, Malian Vdelta2-negative repertoires seemed more clonal, less diverse, less shared.

Bulk repertoires came from Vgamma9/Vdelta2+ or Vdelta2-negative gammadelta T cells flow-sorted from PBMC. TCRdb called clones from the multiplex PCR reads again using CATT. The table has some 100,000 delta-chain clones, roughly 1.4% seen once; the top ten hold 8.5% to 10%. This clone was seen a handful of times. Its antigen is not known. This likely traces to a read error, being one base from a far larger clone. The same CDR3 arises from other DNA sequences in this sample as well. CDR3 size: 15 residues. The germline V and J ends were trimmed by 0 bases and 0 bases, with 10 bases remaining between them. CDR1 is GEAIGNYY, CDR2 EKD, per germline.

Sequencing used gamma-delta T cells from blood. The clonotype was recovered from a pool of human donors (malaria-infected and uninfected, not separated). The genes are TRDV2 and TRDJ1, with a possible D match to TRDD3 (6 bases). Assignment of the J gene here rests on matching the DNA to germline, because TCRdb gives none. CDR3 nucleotides: TGTGCCTGTGACACCGGGGGGACTCACACCGATAAACTCATCTTT. It encodes CACDTGGTHTDKLIF.